The source of this TCR beta chain is a study of cytomegalovirus exposure and HLA in healthy donors. Whole-study results and caveats: A later analysis showed TCR association rates differing by HLA locus, peaking at DRB1 and lowest at HLA-C. Previous analysis showed most TCR beta V segments were productive about 87% or about 30% of the time.

This clone is a singleton in its sample. Its cognate antigen is unknown. With V trimmed by 6 bases and J by 3 bases, 10 bases remained unmatched. This CDR3 has 15 residues. Germline V gives CDR1 MNHEY, CDR2 SVGAGI. In the PCR, 60 Vbeta and 13 Jbeta primers were used. Under the authors' procedure: Around 11 million shared chains were among 65 million to 85 million unique TCR beta chains counted in a later analysis. Data came from immunoSEQ multiplex PCR; TCRdb stores just in-frame clones and leaves some out. V and J calls and clone size are those listed in that table; D and trimming were worked out from the DNA. The data contain 55,000 or so clones, approximately 70% of them seen just once; the ten biggest clones take up 3%.

This rearrangement joins TRBV6-5 to TRBJ2-7; 8 bases agree with TRBD2. The TCR originated in a man aged 18 to 29 in good health and CMV-seronegative. The material sequenced was PBMCs. This CDR3 reads CASSPGGASGYEQYF. The CDR3, as DNA: TGTGCCAGCAGCCCCGGGGGGGCTAGCGGCTACGAGCAGTACTTC.